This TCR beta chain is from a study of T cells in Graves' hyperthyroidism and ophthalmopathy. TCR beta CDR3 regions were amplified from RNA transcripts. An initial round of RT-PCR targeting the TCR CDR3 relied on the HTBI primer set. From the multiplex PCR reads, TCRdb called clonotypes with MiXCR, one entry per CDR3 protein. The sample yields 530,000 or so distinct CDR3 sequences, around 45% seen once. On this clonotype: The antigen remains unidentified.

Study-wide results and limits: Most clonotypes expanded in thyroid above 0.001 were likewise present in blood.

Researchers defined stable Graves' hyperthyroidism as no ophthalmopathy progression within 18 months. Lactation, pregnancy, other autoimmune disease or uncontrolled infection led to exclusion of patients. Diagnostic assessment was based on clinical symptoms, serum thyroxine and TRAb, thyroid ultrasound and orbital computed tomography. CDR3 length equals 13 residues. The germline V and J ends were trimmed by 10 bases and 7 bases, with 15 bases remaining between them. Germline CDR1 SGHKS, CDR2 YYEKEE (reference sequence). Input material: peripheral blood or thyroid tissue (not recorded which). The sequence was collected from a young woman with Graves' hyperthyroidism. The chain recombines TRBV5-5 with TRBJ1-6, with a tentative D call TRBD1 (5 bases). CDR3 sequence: CACNPGGNSPLHF. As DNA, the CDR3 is TGTGCCTGCAATCCGGGGGGGAATTCACCCCTCCACTTT.